This is a list of T cell receptor beta chains from one sample in a study of cytomegalovirus exposure and HLA in healthy donors. Assay: immunoSEQ multiplex PCR; the TCRdb copy retains only in-frame clones and omits some. The sample consists of under 300,000 clones, about nine tenths of them appearing once. The sample taken for sequencing was PBMCs. The receptor set was obtained from a man aged 40-50 years in good health and CMV-seropositive. Each CDR3 is given with its conserved first and last residue. A D gene is named only where the DNA matches it firmly. A clone size is listed for some rows: how often the clone was seen (once, few, many), or a class if it is expanded.

>.|TRBV7-3|14|.|TRBJ2-1
CASSRGGYDNEQFF
TGTGCCAGCAGCCGCGGAGGTTACGACAATGAGCAGTTCTTC
>.|TRBV4-1|19|.|TRBJ2-2
CASSQDPPLFRGRTGELFF
TGCGCCAGCAGCCAAGACCCCCCCTTGTTCAGGGGGAGGACCGGGGAGCTGTTTTTT
>.|TRBV27|15|.|TRBJ2-1
CASSLGAELYNEQFF
TGTGCCAGCAGTTTAGGGGCAGAGCTTTACAATGAGCAGTTCTTC
>TRBD1|TRBV11-2|16|.|TRBJ2-5
CASSFQTGTAKETQYF
TGTGCCAGCAGCTTCCAAACCGGGACAGCCAAAGAGACCCAGTACTTC
>TRBD1|TRBV5-8|20|.|TRBJ2-5
CASSFWVGDRGARVQETQYF
TGTGCCAGCAGCTTCTGGGTGGGGGACAGGGGGGCGCGGGTACAAGAGACCCAGTACTTC
>TRBD1|TRBV6-5|14|.|TRBJ1-2
CASSRGTGLYGYTF
TGTGCCAGCAGTCGAGGGACAGGGCTCTATGGCTACACCTTC
>TRBD2|TRBV7-9|14|.|TRBJ2-7
CASLGGLAGHEQYF
TGTGCCAGTCTTGGGGGCCTAGCGGGACACGAGCAGTACTTC
>.|TRBV28|14|.|TRBJ1-1
CASSFRGMNTEAFF
TGTGCCAGCAGTTTCAGGGGAATGAACACTGAAGCTTTCTTT
>TRBD2|TRBV27|13|.|TRBJ2-7
CASSLAGDYEQYF
TGTGCCAGCAGTTTAGCGGGAGACTACGAGCAGTACTTC
>TRBD2|TRBV19|17|.|TRBJ2-1
CASSRGGLAQIYNEQFF
TGTGCCAGTAGTAGGGGGGGACTAGCGCAAATCTACAATGAGCAGTTCTTC
>TRBD1|TRBV27|15|.|TRBJ2-7
CASSLRDRASYEQYF
TGTGCCAGCAGTCTCCGGGACAGAGCGTCCTACGAGCAGTACTTC
>.|TRBV19|14|.|TRBJ2-7
CASSSIGTVHEQYF
TGTGCCAGTAGTTCGATCGGGACTGTCCACGAGCAGTACTTC
>TRBD1|TRBV6-6|14|.|TRBJ2-2
CASRETGKGGELFF
TGTGCCAGCAGGGAGACAGGGAAGGGCGGGGAGCTGTTTTTT
>TRBD2|TRBV11-2|16|.|TRBJ2-5
CASSSGLAGVPETQYF
TGTGCCAGCAGCTCGGGACTAGCGGGAGTACCAGAGACCCAGTACTTC
>.|TRBV27|13|.|TRBJ1-1
CASSYTADTEAFF
TGTGCCAGCAGTTACACAGCCGACACTGAAGCTTTCTTT
>.|TRBV27|16|.|TRBJ2-1
CASSLSIRSSYNEQFF
TGTGCCAGCAGTTTATCGATACGGAGCTCCTACAATGAGCAGTTCTTC
>TRBD2|TRBV27|20|.|TRBJ2-7
CASSLSPPLAGGSSSYEQYF
TGTGCCAGCAGTTTATCCCCTCCGCTAGCGGGAGGTTCGAGCTCCTACGAGCAGTACTTC
>TRBD2|TRBV4-1|18|few|TRBJ2-7
CASSQEGSGVAGIYEQYF
TGCGCCAGCAGCCAAGAGGGTTCGGGGGTAGCGGGAATCTACGAGCAGTACTTC
>.|TRBV27|14|.|TRBJ2-5
CASRRWRNQETQYF
TGTGCCAGCAGGAGGTGGCGCAACCAAGAGACCCAGTACTTC
>.|TRBV23-1|17|once|TRBJ1-1
CASSHQDRWGMNTEAFF
TGCGCCAGCAGTCATCAAGACAGGTGGGGCATGAACACTGAAGCTTTCTTT
>.|TRBV7-9|17|.|TRBJ1-5
CASSLGLGEDSNQPQHF
TGTGCCAGCAGCTTAGGATTAGGAGAGGACAGTAATCAGCCCCAGCATTTT
>.|TRBV19|14|few|TRBJ2-3
CASQVTSSTDTQYF
TGTGCCAGTCAGGTAACTTCGAGCACAGATACGCAGTATTTT
>TRBD2|TRBV11-2|17|.|TRBJ2-1
CASSRGLAGANYNEQFF
TGTGCCAGCAGCCGCGGACTAGCGGGCGCTAACTACAATGAGCAGTTCTTC
>.|TRBV23-1|18|.|TRBJ1-1
CASSQSRVAGGAYTEAFF
TGCGCCAGCAGTCAATCGAGAGTAGCGGGGGGCGCTTACACTGAAGCTTTCTTT
>.|TRBV18|13|few|TRBJ1-1
CASSLDTNTEAFF
TGTGCCAGCTCCCTCGACACGAACACTGAAGCTTTCTTT
>.|TRBV7-6|14|.|TRBJ2-1
CASSLALRANEQFF
TGTGCCAGCAGCTTAGCGCTCAGGGCTAATGAGCAGTTCTTC
>.|TRBV7-2|12|.|TRBJ2-1
CASSSLSVEQFF
TGTGCCAGCAGCTCTCTGTCAGTTGAGCAGTTCTTC
>.|TRBV2|14|.|TRBJ2-1
CATRARPGDNEQFF
TGTGCCACCCGAGCCCGACCGGGGGACAATGAGCAGTTCTTC
>TRBD1|TRBV6-5|11|.|TRBJ2-7
CASTQGSEQYF
TGTGCCAGCACACAGGGGAGCGAGCAGTACTTC
>TRBD2|TRBV28|15|.|TRBJ2-7
CASSLLLAGRGEQYF
TGTGCCAGCAGTTTATTGCTAGCGGGACGGGGGGAGCAGTACTTC
>TRBD2|TRBV29-1|15|.|TRBJ2-5
CSVDGAGGSEETQYF
TGCAGCGTTGATGGTGCGGGAGGGAGTGAAGAGACCCAGTACTTC
>.|TRBV25-1|12|.|TRBJ1-1
CASGEVAAEAFF
TGTGCCAGCGGGGAGGTTGCGGCTGAAGCTTTCTTT
>.|TRBV28|14|few|TRBJ1-5
CASSLGRSNQPQHF
TGTGCCAGCAGTTTAGGCAGGAGCAATCAGCCCCAGCATTTT
>TRBD1|TRBV11-3|12|.|TRBJ2-5
CASSQGAETQYF
TGTGCCAGCAGCCAGGGGGCAGAGACCCAGTACTTC
>TRBD1|TRBV14|14|.|TRBJ1-2
CASRQGQAPYGYTF
TGTGCCAGCAGACAGGGACAGGCACCCTATGGCTACACCTTC
>TRBD1|TRBV10-3|16|.|TRBJ2-1
CAISDQDRRAYNEQFF
TGTGCCATCAGTGACCAGGACAGGAGAGCCTACAATGAGCAGTTCTTC
>.|TRBV19|17|.|TRBJ1-5
CASSSRHQLVTGQPQHF
TGTGCCAGTAGTTCGAGGCATCAACTGGTTACTGGGCAGCCCCAGCATTTT
>TRBD2|TRBV28|15|.|TRBJ2-1
CASSFPGLGDDEQFF
TGTGCCAGCAGTTTCCCGGGACTAGGCGACGATGAGCAGTTCTTC
>TRBD2|TRBV10-2|14|.|TRBJ2-1
CASTLGTSVTEQFF
TGCGCCAGCACACTCGGGACTAGCGTGACTGAGCAGTTCTTC
>.|TRBV4-3|15|.|TRBJ2-1
CASSPFHSRYNEQFF
TGCGCCAGCAGCCCGTTTCACTCTCGTTACAATGAGCAGTTCTTC
>TRBD1|TRBV29-1|15|.|TRBJ2-3
CSVDPGTGFTDTQYF
TGCAGCGTCGACCCCGGGACAGGCTTCACAGATACGCAGTATTTT
>TRBD2|TRBV28|17|.|TRBJ2-5
CASSFQGLAETGETQYF
TGTGCCAGCAGCTTCCAGGGACTAGCGGAGACCGGGGAGACCCAGTACTTC
>TRBD1|TRBV4-1|15|.|TRBJ1-2
CASSPRQGENYGYTF
TGCGCCAGCAGCCCAAGACAGGGGGAGAACTATGGCTACACCTTC
>.|TRBV19|14|once|TRBJ1-2
CASNPGSPGYGYTF
TGTGCCAGTAACCCGGGATCCCCCGGCTATGGCTACACCTTC
>.|TRBV5-1|14|.|TRBJ2-7
CASSRSTETYEQYF
TGCGCCAGCAGTCGTTCGACAGAAACCTACGAGCAGTACTTC
>TRBD2|TRBV6-1|15|few|TRBJ2-7
CASSESLAAYYEQYF
TGTGCCAGCAGTGAATCTCTAGCGGCCTACTACGAGCAGTACTTC
>TRBD1|TRBV9|15|.|TRBJ2-7
CASSPRDRGLHEQYF
TGTGCCAGCAGCCCCCGGGACAGGGGCCTTCACGAGCAGTACTTC
>.|TRBV18|12|.|TRBJ2-7
CASSPPSHEQYF
TGTGCCAGCTCACCACCGAGCCACGAGCAGTACTTC
>.|TRBV29-1|14|.|TRBJ2-5
CSVPLRGGQETQYF
TGCAGCGTCCCCCTCAGAGGAGGCCAAGAGACCCAGTACTTC
>TRBD2|TRBV5-6|17|.|TRBJ2-7
CASSKGLAGGPGYEQYF
TGTGCCAGCAGCAAAGGACTAGCGGGAGGGCCCGGCTACGAGCAGTACTTC
>.|TRBV11-2|13|.|TRBJ2-7
CASSFDNSYEQYF
TGTGCCAGCAGCTTCGACAACTCCTACGAGCAGTACTTC